A single sample gave rise to the 14 T cell receptor beta chains below, sequenced in a study of T-cell memory formation after mild COVID-19. TCRdb redid the calling of the 5' RACE reads with MiXCR, one entry per CDR3 protein. The table shows 150,000 to 200,000 distinct CDR3 sequences, with roughly 12% occurring only once. The material sequenced was PBMCs or a T cell subset sorted from them (not recorded which). The receptors here all came from a man between 18 and 29 years old who had mild COVID-19 (a few samples of this study predate the infection). Cell type and time point are not known.

This clonotype was seen many times. V usage is TRBV5-1 and J usage is TRBJ2-7, with 9 bases identical to TRBD1. Germline trimming cut 4 bases from V and 5 bases from J; bases unmatched to any gene: 10. Germline V CDR1 and CDR2: SGHRS, YFSETQ. This CDR3 has 15 residues. CDR3 sequence reads: CASSPEGTGTHEQYF. The CDR3 DNA follows: TGCGCCAGCAGCCCGGAAGGGACAGGGACCCACGAGCAGTACTTC.

This chain uses TRBV6-2 or TRBV6-3 with TRBJ1-1, with D possibly TRBD1 on 6 matching bases. The germline V gene has CDR1 MNHEY and CDR2 SVGEGT. The CDR3 length is 16 residues. The V end was cut by 0 bases, the J end by 1 base, with 12 bases between. CDR3 bases: TGTGCCAGCAGTTACTCGAGAAGACAGGAGAACACTGAAGCTTTCTTT. It codes for CASSYSRRQENTEAFF.

The rearrangement links TRBV6-1 to TRBJ1-5; D is unresolved. This CDR3 is 17 amino acids long. Trimming pared 3 bases from V and 2 bases from J, leaving 17 bases between. CDR1 and CDR2 (germline): MNHNS, SASEGT. CDR3: CASSEFTRPGGNQPQHF. The CDR3, as DNA: TGTGCCAGCAGTGAGTTCACCAGACCGGGTGGCAATCAGCCCCAGCATTTT.

This sequence joins TRBV20-1 and TRBJ2-3; 12 positions match TRBD2. The CDR3 runs 15 residues. V dropped 2 bases and J dropped 4; count of bases not matched to a gene: 4. The V gene's germline CDR1 is DFQATT and CDR2 SNEGSKA (reference sequence). The CDR3 DNA sequence: TGCAGTGCTAGACGAGCTAGCGGGGGGGCAGATACGCAGTATTTT. Translated, it gives CSARRASGGADTQYF.

The chain recombines TRBV20-1 with TRBJ2-6; no clear D. V was cut by 4 bases and J by 2 bases, with 3 bases left in between. CDR1 and CDR2 from the germline V gene are DFQATT and SNEGSKA (reference sequence). CDR3 length: 12 amino acids. Written as DNA, the CDR3 is TGCAGTGCTATTCCTGGGGCCAACGTCCTGACTTTC. It codes for CSAIPGANVLTF.

This clonotype was seen more than once but under ten times. The chain couples TRBV10-2 to TRBJ2-2; TRBD1 is a possible D gene (6 bases). CDR1 WSHSY and CDR2 SAAADI come from the germline V gene. The CDR3 runs 14 residues. The ends were cut back, 9 bases at V and 1 base at J, with 12 bases in the middle. CDR3 nucleotide sequence: TGCGCCAGTCGAGGGGGACAGAACACCGGGGAGCTGTTTTTT. Protein product: CASRGGQNTGELFF.

This clonotype was detected a few times. The chain is built from TRBV29-1 and TRBJ2-5; D may be TRBD1 or TRBD2 (5 bases each). CDR1 and CDR2 (germline): SQVTM, ANQGSEA. Between the trimmed V and J ends, which lost 6 bases and 1 base, there was a span of 15 bases. This CDR3 has 14 amino acids. The CDR3 DNA sequence: TGCAGCGTCCGGGACGATCGTCGCCAAGAGACCCAGTACTTC. It codes for CSVRDDRRQETQYF.

This clonotype turned up a few times. The chain joins TRBV2 to TRBJ1-4; D is ambiguous. Germline V gene lookup returns CDR1 SNHLY and CDR2 FYNNEI. The CDR3 has 13 amino acids. V was clipped by 5 bases and J by 0 bases, with 4 bases between them. The CDR3 DNA reads TGTGCCAGCAGTCCCACAACTAATGAAAAACTGTTTTTT. This encodes CASSPTTNEKLFF.

The CDR3 DNA follows: TGTGCCAGCAGCCCATTTATGGGAGAAAAACTGTTTTTT. Translated: CASSPFMGEKLFF. V usage is TRBV7-2 and J usage is TRBJ1-4; D not resolved. The ends were cut back, 5 bases at V and 8 bases at J, with 12 bases in the middle. This CDR3 is built from 13 residues. Per germline, CDR1 SGHTA and CDR2 FQGNSA.

The CDR3 here is CASILQEGALTEAFF. The CDR3 DNA sequence: TGCGCCAGCATCTTACAGGAAGGGGCATTGACTGAAGCTTTCTTT. The V call is TRBV4-1, the J call TRBJ1-1, with D possibly being TRBD1 (5 bases). CDR1 MGHRA and CDR2 YSYEKL come from the germline V gene. The V end lost 7 bases, the J end lost 5 bases, and 20 bases lay between the germline ends. The CDR3 is 15 amino acids.

This clonotype was found a few times. V gene TRBV29-1 combines with J gene TRBJ2-1, with TRBD2 matching over 10 bases. The CDR3 runs 18 residues. Trimming cost V 0 bases and J 0 bases; bases outside gene matches: 8. Per the germline V gene, CDR1 is SQVTM and CDR2 is ANQGSEA. The CDR3 region is CSVEDPVSGGPSYNEQFF. The DNA of the CDR3 is TGCAGCGTTGAAGATCCCGTTAGCGGGGGGCCCTCCTACAATGAGCAGTTCTTC.

This clonotype was seen at least ten times. This sequence joins TRBV6-2 or TRBV6-3 and TRBJ2-5; 8 nucleotides line up with TRBD1. From germline, CDR1 is MNHEY and CDR2 SVGEGT. The CDR3 extends over 15 amino acids. V gave up 2 bases and J gave up 3 bases; unmatched junction bases: 5. The CDR3 sequence is CASSYPRTGKETQYF. The CDR3 nucleotides read TGTGCCAGCAGTTACCCCAGGACAGGGAAAGAGACCCAGTACTTC.

This clonotype was seen ten or more times. V usage is TRBV5-1 and J usage is TRBJ1-2; D is undetermined. The CDR3 extends over 14 amino acids. CDR1 is SGHRS and CDR2 is YFSETQ in the germline V gene. Deletions cut 0 bases from V and 4 bases from J, with 10 bases between. CDR3 bases: TGCGCCAGCAGCTTGGATGGCAGGTCCTATGGCTACACCTTC. This encodes CASSLDGRSYGYTF.

This clonotype showed up just a few times. The chain employs TRBV6-5 and TRBJ2-1; 9 bases agree with TRBD2. Germline V CDR1 and CDR2: MNHEY, SVGAGI. This CDR3 comprises 16 residues. J gave up 2 bases and V 6 bases, and 8 bases lay outside the gene matches. The CDR3 is CASSSRGGGAYNEQFF. The CDR3 DNA is TGTGCCAGCAGCTCCCGGGGCGGGGGGGCCTACAATGAGCAGTTCTTC.